This record looks at one T cell receptor beta chain sequence and its context. This record belongs to a study of blood T cell repertoires in COVID-19. Study information: Samples taken during acute and convalescent COVID-19 were collected in the United States, Italy and Spain. The analysed material was cDNA or gDNA that came from T cells, B-cell-depleted T cells, or PBMCs.

Patients from Seattle were sampled longitudinally, starting during active infection. Original analysis: Using reference gene primer amplification, nucleated cell counts were estimated. Sequenced by immunoSEQ multiplex PCR; TCRdb stores in-frame clones only, minus some. The V and J calls and the clone size are those of that table, but D and trimming were determined from the DNA. The data contain some 200,000 clones, 94% of them singletons. This CDR3 contains 14 residues. V lost 0 bases and J 6 bases, leaving 11 bases between the germline ends. Per the germline V gene, CDR1 is MNHEY and CDR2 is SVGAGI. The gene calls are TRBV6-5 and TRBJ1-2, with D perhaps matching TRBD1 (5 bases). The material sequenced was peripheral blood. The clonotype was recovered from a man between 25 and 39 years old with COVID-19, enrolled during active disease. The CDR3 nucleotides are TGTGCCAGCAGTTACTCGGGCAGGGCTCATGGCTACACCTTC. Encoded protein: CASSYSGRAHGYTF.